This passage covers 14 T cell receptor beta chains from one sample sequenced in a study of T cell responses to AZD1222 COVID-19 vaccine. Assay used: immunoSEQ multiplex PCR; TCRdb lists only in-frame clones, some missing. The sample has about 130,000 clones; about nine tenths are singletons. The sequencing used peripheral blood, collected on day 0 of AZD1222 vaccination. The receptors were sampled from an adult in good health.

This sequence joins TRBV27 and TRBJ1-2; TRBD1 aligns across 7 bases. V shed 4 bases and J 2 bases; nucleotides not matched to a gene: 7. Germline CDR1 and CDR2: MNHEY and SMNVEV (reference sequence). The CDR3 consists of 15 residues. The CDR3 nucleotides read TGTGCCAGCAGTTCGCCTCAGGGGGGAAACTATGGCTACACCTTC. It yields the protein CASSSPQGGNYGYTF.

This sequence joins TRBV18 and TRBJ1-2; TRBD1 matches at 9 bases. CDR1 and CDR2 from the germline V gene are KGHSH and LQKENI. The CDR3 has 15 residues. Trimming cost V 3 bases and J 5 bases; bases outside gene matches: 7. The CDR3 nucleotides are TGTGCCAGCTCACCGGACTCCGGACAGGGGTATGGCTACACCTTC. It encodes CASSPDSGQGYGYTF. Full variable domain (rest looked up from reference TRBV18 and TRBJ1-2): NAGVMQNPRHLVRRRGQEARLRCSPMKGHSHVYWYRQLPEEGLKFMVYLQKENIIDESGMPKERFSAEFPKEGPSILRIQQVVRGDSAAYFCASSPDSGQGYGYTFGSGTRLTVV.

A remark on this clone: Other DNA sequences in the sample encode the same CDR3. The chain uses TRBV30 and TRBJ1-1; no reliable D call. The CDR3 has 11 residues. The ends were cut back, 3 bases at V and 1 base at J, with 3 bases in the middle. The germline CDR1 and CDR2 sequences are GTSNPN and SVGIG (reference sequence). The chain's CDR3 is CAWSKNTEAFF. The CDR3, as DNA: TGTGCCTGGAGCAAGAACACTGAAGCTTTCTTT.

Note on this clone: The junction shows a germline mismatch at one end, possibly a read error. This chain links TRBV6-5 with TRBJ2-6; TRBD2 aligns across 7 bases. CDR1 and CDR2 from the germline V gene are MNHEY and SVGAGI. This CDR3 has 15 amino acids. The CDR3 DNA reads TGCGGCAGCGGGGCTCCCTACTCTGGGGCCAACGTCCTGACTTTC. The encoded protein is CGSGAPYSGANVLTF.

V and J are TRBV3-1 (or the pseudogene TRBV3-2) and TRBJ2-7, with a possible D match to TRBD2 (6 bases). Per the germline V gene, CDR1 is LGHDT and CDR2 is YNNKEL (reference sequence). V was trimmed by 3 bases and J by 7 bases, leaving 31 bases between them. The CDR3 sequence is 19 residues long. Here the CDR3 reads CASSHFRGRTNTQIGEQYF. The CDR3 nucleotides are TGTGCCAGCAGCCATTTTCGTGGTAGGACTAACACGCAGATCGGGGAGCAGTACTTC.

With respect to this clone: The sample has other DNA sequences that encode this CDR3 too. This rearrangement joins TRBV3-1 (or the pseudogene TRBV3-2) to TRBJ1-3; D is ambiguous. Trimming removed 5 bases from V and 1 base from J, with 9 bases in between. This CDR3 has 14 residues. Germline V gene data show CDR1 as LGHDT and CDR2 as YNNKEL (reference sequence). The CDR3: CASSYRGSGNTIYF. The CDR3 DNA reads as TGTGCCAGCAGCTATCGCGGATCTGGAAACACCATATATTTT.

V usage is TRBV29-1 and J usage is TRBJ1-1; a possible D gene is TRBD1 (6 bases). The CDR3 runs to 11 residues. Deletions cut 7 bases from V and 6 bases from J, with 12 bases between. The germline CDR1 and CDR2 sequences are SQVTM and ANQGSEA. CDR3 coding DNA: TGCAGCGGCGGAAGGACAGCTGAAGCTTTCTTT. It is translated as CSGGRTAEAFF. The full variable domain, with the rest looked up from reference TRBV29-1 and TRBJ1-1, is SAVISQKPSRDICQRGTSLTIQCQVDSQVTMMFWYRQQPGQSLTLIATANQGSEATYESGFVIDKFPISRPNLTFSTLTVSNMSPEDSSIYLCSGGRTAEAFFGQGTRLTVV.

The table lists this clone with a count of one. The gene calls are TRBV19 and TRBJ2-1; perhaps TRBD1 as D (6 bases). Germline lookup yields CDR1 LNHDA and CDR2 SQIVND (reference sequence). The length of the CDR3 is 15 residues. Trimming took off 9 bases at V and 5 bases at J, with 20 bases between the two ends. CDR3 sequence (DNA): TGTGCCAGCCAAAGAATGGCCAGGGGTAACAATGAGCAGTTCTTC. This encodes CASQRMARGNNEQFF.

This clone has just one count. CDR3 sequence: CASIEGGTNEKLFF. The CDR3 DNA is TGTGCCTCCATCGAAGGGGGTACTAATGAAAAACTGTTTTTT. The chain recombines TRBV19 with TRBJ1-4, with D possibly being TRBD1 (6 bases). Between the trimmed V and J ends, which lost 11 bases and 2 bases, there was a span of 15 bases. The CDR3 runs to 14 residues. Germline V gene data show CDR1 as LNHDA and CDR2 as SQIVND (reference sequence).

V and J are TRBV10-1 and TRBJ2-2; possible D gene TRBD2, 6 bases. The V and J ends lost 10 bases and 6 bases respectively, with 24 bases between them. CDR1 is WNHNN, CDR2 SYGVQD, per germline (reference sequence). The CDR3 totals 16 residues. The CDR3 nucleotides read TGCGCCACCAAAAAGGGCCTCTTGGGGGGACCCGGGGAGCTGTTTTTT. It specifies CATKKGLLGGPGELFF.

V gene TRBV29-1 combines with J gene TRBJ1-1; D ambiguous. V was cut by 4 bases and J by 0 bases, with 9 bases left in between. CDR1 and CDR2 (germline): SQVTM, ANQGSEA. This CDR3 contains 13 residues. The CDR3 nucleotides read TGCAGCGTTGGTGAGGGCGTGAACACTGAAGCTTTCTTT. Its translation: CSVGEGVNTEAFF.

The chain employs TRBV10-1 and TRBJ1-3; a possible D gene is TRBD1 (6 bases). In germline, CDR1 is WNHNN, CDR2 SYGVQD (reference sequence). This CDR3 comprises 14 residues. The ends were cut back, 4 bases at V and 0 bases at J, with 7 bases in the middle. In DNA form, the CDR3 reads TGCGCCAGCAGTGCGACAGGCTCTGGAAACACCATATATTTT. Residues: CASSATGSGNTIYF.

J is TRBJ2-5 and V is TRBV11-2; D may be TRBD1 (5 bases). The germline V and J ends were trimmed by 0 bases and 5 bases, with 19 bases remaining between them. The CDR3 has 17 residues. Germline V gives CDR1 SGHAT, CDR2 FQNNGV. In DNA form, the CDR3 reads TGTGCCAGCAGCTTAGATCCCCCCACAGGTTTTGGGGAGACCCAGTACTTC. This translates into CASSLDPPTGFGETQYF.

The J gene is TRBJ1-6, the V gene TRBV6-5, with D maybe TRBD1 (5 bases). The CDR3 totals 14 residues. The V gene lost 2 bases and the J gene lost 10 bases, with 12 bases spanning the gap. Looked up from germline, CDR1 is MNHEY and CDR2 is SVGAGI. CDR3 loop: CASSYGQGASPLHF. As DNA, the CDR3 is TGTGCCAGCAGTTACGGCCAGGGTGCCTCACCCCTCCACTTT.